The 13 T cell receptor beta chains listed next were all sequenced from one sample in a study of cytomegalovirus exposure and HLA in healthy donors. 60 Vbeta and 13 Jbeta primers were used in PCR. Only in-frame clones appear in the TCRdb table, and some are missing; sequencing was by immunoSEQ multiplex PCR. The sample records 250,000 or so clones, 85% to 95% being singletons. Sequencing was carried out using PBMCs. These receptors came from a girl aged 2-10 years in good health and CMV-seronegative.

This clone appeared a single time. The chain carries TRBV30 and TRBJ2-1, with 7 bases fitting TRBD1. The CDR3 totals 15 residues. The ends lost 5 bases at V and 6 bases at J; junction bases unmatched: 13. Germline V gives CDR1 GTSNPN, CDR2 SVGIG (reference sequence). CDR3 residues: CAWGGLQGGRNEQFF. DNA of the CDR3: TGTGCCTGGGGTGGGCTCCAAGGGGGCCGCAATGAGCAGTTCTTC. The whole variable domain, remainder taken from reference TRBV30 and TRBJ2-1, is SQTIHQWPATLVQPVGSPLSLECTVEGTSNPNLYWYRQAAGRGLQLLFYSVGIGQISSEVPQNLSASRPQDRQFILSSKKLLLSDSGFYLCAWGGLQGGRNEQFFGPGTRLTVL.

V is TRBV5-1 and J is TRBJ1-1; tentatively, D is TRBD1 (5 bases). The V and J ends lost 3 bases and 5 bases respectively, with 17 bases between them. Germline V gives CDR1 SGHRS, CDR2 YFSETQ. This CDR3 has 15 amino acids. CDR3 sequence: CASSSGGGGGTEAFF. In DNA form, the CDR3 reads TGCGCCAGCAGCTCTGGGGGGGGTGGGGGGACTGAAGCTTTCTTT. Full variable domain (remainder filled in from reference TRBV5-1 and TRBJ1-1): KAGVTQTPRYLIKTRGQQVTLSCSPISGHRSVSWYQQTPGQGLQFLFEYFSETQRNKGNFPGRFSGRQFSNSRSEMNVSTLELGDSALYLCASSSGGGGGTEAFFGQGTRLTVV.

This chain joins TRBV19 and TRBJ2-5; TRBD1 agrees at 8 bases. Looked up from germline, CDR1 is LNHDA and CDR2 is SQIVND (reference sequence). This CDR3 contains 15 residues. Trimming took 8 bases from V and 5 from J; bases not matched to a gene: 13. In DNA form, the CDR3 reads TGTGCCAGTGGGAACCCTTCAGGGGGCTGGGAGACCCAGTACTTC. Protein product: CASGNPSGGWETQYF.

This rearrangement joins TRBV5-1 to TRBJ2-5, with TRBD1 identical over 11 bases. There are 15 residues in the CDR3. V lost 3 bases, J lost 5 bases, and 6 bases stayed unmatched. Germline lookup yields CDR1 SGHRS and CDR2 YFSETQ. In DNA, the CDR3 is TGCGCCAGCAGCTCGGGGACAGGGGGAACGGAGACCCAGTACTTC. Translated, it gives CASSSGTGGTETQYF.

The J gene is TRBJ2-7, the V gene TRBV9; unclear D gene. Trimming cost V 3 bases and J 2 bases, with 9 bases left between them. This CDR3 spans 13 amino acids. CDR1 is SGDLS and CDR2 is YYNGEE in the germline V gene. The CDR3 nucleotides are TGTGCCAGCAGCGCAGGTCCGCCCTACGAGCAGTACTTC. Encoded protein: CASSAGPPYEQYF. Together with reference TRBV9 and TRBJ2-7, the CDR3 gives the full variable domain: DSGVTQTPKHLITATGQRVTLRCSPRSGDLSVYWYQQSLDQGLQFLIQYYNGEERAKGNILERFSAQQFPDLHSELNLSSLELGDSALYFCASSAGPPYEQYFGPGTRLTVT.

The rearrangement links TRBV6-6 to TRBJ1-5; D perhaps matches TRBD1 (5 bases). The CDR3 contains 14 residues. Germline V gene data show CDR1 as MNHNY and CDR2 as SVGAGI (reference sequence). V was trimmed by 6 bases and J by 3 bases, leaving 12 bases between them. The CDR3, as DNA: TGTGCCAGCAGCCACCAGGGCCTCAATCAGCCCCAGCATTTT. Translated, it gives CASSHQGLNQPQHF.

In its sample, this clone was seen once. The rearrangement uses TRBV6-6 and TRBJ2-7; 9 bases fit TRBD1. Germline V gene sequence: CDR1 MNHNY, CDR2 SVGAGI (reference sequence). The junction had 8 bases not matched to a gene; V was cut back by 7 bases and J by 1 base. This CDR3 region has 15 residues. In DNA form, the CDR3 reads TGTGCCAGCATTCCACAGGGGGCGCTTTCCTACGAGCAGTACTTC. Translation: CASIPQGALSYEQYF.

This clone was seen a single time. The chain has TRBV2 and TRBJ2-1; a possible D gene is TRBD1 (5 bases). V was clipped by 2 bases and J by 10 bases, with 9 bases between them. Germline assignment: CDR1 SNHLY and CDR2 FYNNEI. This CDR3 spans 12 amino acids. For the CDR3, the DNA is TGTGCCAGCAGTGAACAGGGAAAAGAGCAGTTCTTC. This translates into CASSEQGKEQFF. Drawing the rest from reference TRBV2 and TRBJ2-1, the complete variable domain is EPEVTQTPSHQVTQMGQEVILRCVPISNHLYFYWYRQILGQKVEFLVSFYNNEISEKSEIFDDQFSVERPDGSNFTLKIRSTKLEDSAMYFCASSEQGKEQFFGPGTRLTVL.

J is TRBJ1-2 and V is TRBV6-1; the D is unclear. The CDR3 is 15 residues long. The ends were cut back, 1 base at V and 4 bases at J, with 13 bases in the middle. Germline values: CDR1 MNHNS, CDR2 SASEGT. Here the CDR3 reads CASSEDEGRRYGYTF. In DNA form, the CDR3 reads TGTGCCAGCAGTGAAGATGAGGGCCGTCGCTATGGCTACACCTTC.

The chain employs TRBV15 and TRBJ1-5; 7 bases map to TRBD1. V lost 1 base, J lost 5 bases, and 8 bases stayed unmatched. This CDR3 region has 16 residues. CDR1 and CDR2 from the germline V gene are LNHNV and YYDKDF (reference sequence). The DNA for the CDR3 is TGTGCCACCAGCAGAGGCCCCGGGACAGAAGATCAGCCCCAGCATTTT. It specifies CATSRGPGTEDQPQHF. Based on the CDR3 plus reference TRBV15 and TRBJ1-5, the full variable domain is DAMVIQNPRYQVTQFGKPVTLSCSQTLNHNVMYWYQQKSSQAPKLLFHYYDKDFNNEADTPDNFQSRRPNTSFCFLDIRSPGLGDTAMYLCATSRGPGTEDQPQHFGDGTRLSIL.

The chain employs TRBV5-6 and TRBJ1-1; maybe TRBD1 (6 bases). Germline V CDR1 and CDR2: SGHDT, YYEEEE. The length of the CDR3 is 12 residues. Trimming stripped 3 bases from V and 11 bases from J, with 14 bases between. The chain's CDR3 is CASSSAGAGAFF. In DNA form, the CDR3 reads TGTGCCAGCAGCTCAGCGGGGGCTGGCGCTTTCTTT.

V and J are TRBV5-6 and TRBJ1-6; a possible D gene is TRBD1 (5 bases). The V end lost 0 bases, the J end lost 10 bases, and 20 bases lay between the germline ends. The CDR3 runs 17 residues. Germline lookup yields CDR1 SGHDT and CDR2 YYEEEE. The CDR3 bases are TGTGCCAGCAGCTTGGTGGGGGGGAGGGGTTCGAACTCACCCCTCCACTTT. This gives the protein CASSLVGGRGSNSPLHF.

J is TRBJ2-5 and V is TRBV5-3; a possible D gene is TRBD2 (5 bases). TRBV5-3 falls under the ORF class, with uncertain function. V was cut by 4 bases and J by 1 base, with 17 bases left in between. The CDR3 consists of 16 residues. This CDR3 is CARSLLTTLLQETQYF. The CDR3 DNA reads as TGTGCCAGAAGCCTCCTGACTACACTCCTCCAAGAGACCCAGTACTTC.